These 27 T cell receptor beta chains were all obtained from the same sample, sequenced in a study of radiotherapy plus CTLA-4 blockade in lung cancer. Measured with immunoSEQ multiplex PCR; TCRdb has only the in-frame clones, and not every one. The data show approximately 80,000 clones, roughly 74% seen once. Sequencing was performed on peripheral blood, taken from a patient treated with radiotherapy plus ipilimumab. Every receptor here comes from a human donor with non-small cell lung cancer whose response to radiotherapy plus ipilimumab could not be evaluated.

The CDR3 region is CASSYSGQGYEQYF. In DNA, the CDR3 is TGTGCCAGCAGTTACTCGGGACAGGGCTACGAGCAGTACTTC. The chain links TRBV6-6 to TRBJ2-7; 9 nucleotides align to TRBD1. CDR3 size: 14 residues. Germline CDR1 is MNHNY and CDR2 is SVGAGI (reference sequence). Trimming cost V 0 bases and J 3 bases; bases outside gene matches: 0.

J is TRBJ2-1 and V is TRBV27; the D is unclear. There are 18 residues in the CDR3. Germline V gene sequence: CDR1 MNHEY, CDR2 SMNVEV (reference sequence). Trimming left V 2 bases short and J 0 bases short, with 17 bases between. CDR3 in DNA: TGTGCCAGCAGTTTAGCTCGTGGGCAGAGCAACTCCTACAATGAGCAGTTCTTC. It specifies CASSLARGQSNSYNEQFF.

V and J are TRBV7-8 and TRBJ1-2; a weak D match, TRBD1 (5 bases). Trimming took off 3 bases at V and 7 bases at J, with 15 bases between the two ends. The CDR3 covers 14 residues. CDR1 and CDR2 from the germline V gene are SGHVS and FQNEAQ. As DNA, the CDR3 is TGTGCCAGCAGCTTGAGGACATCCGGCAGTGGCTACACCTTC. Its protein is CASSLRTSGSGYTF.

The chain is built from TRBV27 and TRBJ2-7, with D unresolved. Trimming cost V 5 bases and J 3 bases, with 14 bases left between them. Looked up from germline, CDR1 is MNHEY and CDR2 is SMNVEV (reference sequence). The CDR3 is made up of 14 amino acids. The CDR3 nucleotides are TGTGCCAGCAGTCCACACACCATAAACTACGAGCAGTACTTC. It specifies CASSPHTINYEQYF.

V usage is TRBV12-5 and J usage is TRBJ1-1; tentative D call: TRBD1 (6 bases). Germline CDR1 LGHNT, CDR2 FRNRAP. Trimming removed 3 bases at V and 0 bases at J, with 11 bases between. This CDR3 is built from 15 residues. The CDR3 sequence: CASGLGQPMNTEAFF. In DNA form, the CDR3 reads TGTGCTAGTGGTTTAGGACAGCCCATGAACACTGAAGCTTTCTTT.

This chain links TRBV27 with TRBJ1-1; 8 bases match TRBD1. The CDR3 has 12 residues. With 6 bases clipped from V and 6 bases from J, the junction kept 3 bases outside the gene matches. Germline CDR1 and CDR2: MNHEY and SMNVEV (reference sequence). The CDR3, as DNA: TGTGCCAGCAGCGAGGGACAGGCTGAAGCTTTCTTT. It yields the protein CASSEGQAEAFF.

This chain joins TRBV11-3 and TRBJ1-1, with no clear D. This CDR3 is built from 12 residues. V lost 5 bases and J lost 5, with 9 bases in between. Germline CDR1 is SGHNT and CDR2 is YENEEA. The CDR3 loop is CASSRYRTEAFF. DNA of the CDR3: TGTGCCAGCAGCCGTTACCGGACTGAAGCTTTCTTT.

The rearrangement links TRBV7-2 to TRBJ2-3; D is undetermined. The CDR3 runs 14 residues. Germline CDR1 SGHTA, CDR2 FQGNSA. V gave up 3 bases and J gave up 4 bases, with 11 bases separating them. For the CDR3, the DNA is TGTGCCAGCAGCTTGCAGAGTGGAGCAGATACGCAGTATTTT. Amino acids: CASSLQSGADTQYF.

The V call is TRBV4-1, the J call TRBJ1-6; the D gene is possibly TRBD1 (6 bases). CDR3 length equals 18 residues. CDR1 is MGHRA and CDR2 is YSYEKL in the germline V gene. The germline V and J ends were trimmed by 0 bases and 0 bases, with 12 bases remaining between them. The CDR3 here is CASSQDKQGSSYNSPLHF. The CDR3 nucleotides read TGCGCCAGCAGCCAAGACAAACAGGGAAGCTCCTATAATTCACCCCTCCACTTT.

This chain links TRBV15 with TRBJ2-3; D is perhaps TRBD1 (6 bases). Trimming left V 0 bases short and J 11 bases short, with 12 bases between. There are 13 residues in the CDR3. CDR1 LNHNV and CDR2 YYDKDF come from the germline V gene (reference sequence). The DNA of the CDR3 is TGTGCCACCAGCAGAGATACAGGGTTTCGGCAGTATTTT. The encoded protein is CATSRDTGFRQYF.

This sequence joins TRBV5-6 and TRBJ1-2, with 12 bases that match TRBD1. Trimming at V came to 4 bases and at J to 8 bases, leaving 12 bases not matched to a gene. Germline-derived CDR1 and CDR2 are SGHDT and YYEEEE. This CDR3 is built from 16 residues. CDR3 residues: CASSPRDRGRVKGYTF. Written as DNA, the CDR3 is TGTGCCAGCAGCCCTCGGGACAGGGGGCGAGTAAAAGGCTACACCTTC.

This clone showed up just a few times. V gene TRBV5-4 combines with J gene TRBJ2-7; TRBD1 aligns across 8 bases. V lost 0 bases and J lost 6; bases outside the gene matches: 11. Germline V CDR1 and CDR2: SGHNT, YYREEE (reference sequence). The CDR3 has 16 residues. Written as DNA, the CDR3 is TGTGCCAGCAGCTTGGGGTCGGACAGGGTTAAGGGCGAGCAGTACTTC. Translating it yields CASSLGSDRVKGEQYF.

This clone occurred once. The chain links TRBV7-6 to TRBJ2-1; D might be TRBD1 (7 bases). CDR1 SGHVS and CDR2 FNYEAQ come from the germline V gene. The CDR3 has 16 residues. The V end was cut by 4 bases, the J end by 3 bases, with 16 bases between. CDR3 sequence (DNA): TGTGCCAGCAGCTCGGGGCGGGACAGAGTCTACAATGAGCAGTTCTTC. It codes for CASSSGRDRVYNEQFF. The whole variable domain, filled in from reference TRBV7-6 and TRBJ2-1, reads GAGVSQSPRYKVTKRGQDVALRCDPISGHVSLYWYRQALGQGPEFLTYFNYEAQQDKSGLPNDRFSAERPEGSISTLTIQRTEQRDSAMYRCASSSGRDRVYNEQFFGPGTRLTVL.

V and J are TRBV19 and TRBJ2-6; a weak D match, TRBD2 (6 bases). The CDR3 is 15 amino acids. With 6 bases removed from V and 0 bases from J, the gap between germline ends came to 9 bases. Germline loops: CDR1 LNHDA, CDR2 SQIVND (reference sequence). The CDR3 DNA follows: TGTGCCAGTAGACTAGCTCTCTCTGGGGCCAACGTCCTGACTTTC. Encoded protein: CASRLALSGANVLTF.

V is TRBV6-5 and J is TRBJ1-2; 9 bases line up with TRBD1. V was clipped by 4 bases and J by 1 base; unmatched bases: 4. From germline, CDR1 is MNHEY and CDR2 SVGAGI. The CDR3 is 15 residues long. The CDR3 loop reads CASSWGQGGNYGYTF. In DNA form, the CDR3 reads TGTGCCAGCAGTTGGGGACAGGGTGGTAACTATGGCTACACCTTC.

The V gene is TRBV30, the J gene TRBJ2-5, with 12 nucleotides matching TRBD2. Trimming took 3 bases from V and 7 from J; bases not matched to a gene: 3. The germline CDR1 and CDR2 sequences are GTSNPN and SVGIG (reference sequence). The length of the CDR3 is 13 residues. The CDR3 region has the DNA TGTGCCTGGAGGACTAGCGGGAGTGGGACCCAGTACTTC. Translating gives CAWRTSGSGTQYF.

This chain links TRBV5-4 with TRBJ2-7, with 10 bases identical to TRBD2. The CDR3 has 15 residues. Germline V gene sequence: CDR1 SGHNT, CDR2 YYREEE (reference sequence). V lost 4 bases to trimming and J lost 4 bases; unmatched junction nucleotides: 8. Written as DNA, the CDR3 is TGTGCCAGCAGCCCCGGTGGACTAGCGGTTTACGAGCAGTACTTC. Translation gives CASSPGGLAVYEQYF.

The rearrangement joins TRBV9 to TRBJ1-4; D uncertain. The germline gives CDR1 SGDLS, CDR2 YYNGEE. The CDR3 spans 18 residues. The ends were cut back, 0 bases at V and 8 bases at J, with 23 bases in the middle. CDR3 sequence reads: CASSVVHPGSGCFEKLFF. CDR3 sequence (DNA): TGTGCCAGCAGCGTAGTCCATCCAGGCAGCGGATGTTTCGAAAAACTGTTTTTT.

The chain is built from TRBV5-8 and TRBJ2-2; unclear D gene. CDR3 length: 14 amino acids. V was pared by 4 bases and J by 4 bases, with 11 bases between. Germline assignment: CDR1 SGHTS and CDR2 YDEGEE. The CDR3 here is CASSPRVPTGELFF. The CDR3 DNA is TGTGCCAGCAGCCCTCGGGTTCCCACCGGGGAGCTGTTTTTT. The whole variable domain, remainder taken from reference TRBV5-8 and TRBJ2-2, is EAGVTQSPTHLIKTRGQQATLRCSPISGHTSVYWYQQALGLGLQFLLWYDEGEERNRGNFPPRFSGRQFPNYSSELNVNALELEDSALYLCASSPRVPTGELFFGEGSRLTVL.

There are a few counts of this clone. V is TRBV28 and J is TRBJ1-2; D uncertain. The CDR3 spans 15 residues. The germline V gene encodes CDR1 MDHEN and CDR2 SYDVKM. Between the trimmed V and J ends, which lost 3 bases and 4 bases, there was a span of 15 bases. CDR3 residues: CASSFPQVHLYGYTF. DNA of the CDR3: TGTGCCAGCAGTTTCCCGCAGGTTCACCTCTATGGCTACACCTTC.

A note on this clone: The junction shows a germline mismatch at one end, possibly a read error. V and J are TRBV5-6 and TRBJ1-2; the D is unclear. Germline V CDR1 and CDR2: SGHDT, YYEEEE. The CDR3 has 16 amino acids. CDR3 bases: TGTGCCAGCAGCTTGGGACTCCCCTCAGAACTCTATGGCCACACCTTC. This sequence encodes CASSLGLPSELYGHTF.

CDR3 sequence reads: CASSVAGAGVDEQYF. The CDR3 nucleotides are TGTGCCAGCAGCGTAGCTGGGGCGGGAGTAGACGAGCAGTACTTC. The chain joins TRBV9 to TRBJ2-7; 7 positions match TRBD2. The CDR3 has 15 residues. Germline loops: CDR1 SGDLS, CDR2 YYNGEE. Trimming removed 0 bases from V and 5 bases from J; junction bases left unmatched: 8.

The chain uses TRBV7-9 and TRBJ2-1; a possible D gene is TRBD1 (5 bases). CDR1 SEHNR and CDR2 FQNEAQ come from the germline V gene (reference sequence). Trimming pared 2 bases from V and 6 bases from J, leaving 11 bases between. CDR3 length equals 14 residues. CDR3 bases: TGTGCCAGCAGCTTATTAGGGGCAGTCAATGAGCAGTTCTTC. Its protein product is CASSLLGAVNEQFF.

The rearrangement joins TRBV7-2 to TRBJ2-3; TRBD2 aligns across 7 bases. CDR3 size: 15 residues. V lost 3 bases and J lost 3; bases outside the gene matches: 6. Germline loops: CDR1 SGHTA, CDR2 FQGNSA. In DNA form, the CDR3 reads TGTGCCAGCAGCTTTCTCGGGGGAGGGACAGATACGCAGTATTTT. As protein: CASSFLGGGTDTQYF.

Comments on this clone: Other nucleotide sequences in the sample specify the same CDR3. The genes are TRBV10-3 and TRBJ2-2; 10 bases line up with TRBD2. The germline V gene has CDR1 ENHRY and CDR2 SYGVKD. V shed 7 bases and J 7 bases; nucleotides not matched to a gene: 12. CDR3 size: 16 residues. CDR3 coding DNA: TGTGCCATCACTAGGACTAGCGGTCCCAGGGACGGGGAGCTGTTTTTT. Amino acid sequence: CAITRTSGPRDGELFF.

The chain is built from TRBV18 and TRBJ1-2; 7 bases are shared with TRBD1. J lost 5 bases, V lost 8 bases, and 5 bases had no gene match. The CDR3 contains 12 residues. CDR1 is KGHSH, CDR2 LQKENI, per germline. The CDR3 DNA is TGTGCCAGCGCACAGGGGCTGTATGGCTACACCTTC. Its translation is CASAQGLYGYTF. The full variable domain, in which reference TRBV18 and TRBJ1-2 provide the parts outside the CDR3, is NAGVMQNPRHLVRRRGQEARLRCSPMKGHSHVYWYRQLPEEGLKFMVYLQKENIIDESGMPKERFSAEFPKEGPSILRIQQVVRGDSAAYFCASAQGLYGYTFGSGTRLTVV.

The chain uses TRBV2 and TRBJ2-5, with TRBD1 as a possible D gene (7 bases). The J call is doubtful: the DNA matches TRBJ2-7 better. The germline V gene has CDR1 SNHLY and CDR2 FYNNEI. This CDR3 region has 16 residues. The CDR3 region is CASSEELLGGGAEQYF. Written as DNA, the CDR3 is TGTGCCAGCAGTGAGGAACTCCTAGGGGGCGGGGCCGAGCAGTACTTC.